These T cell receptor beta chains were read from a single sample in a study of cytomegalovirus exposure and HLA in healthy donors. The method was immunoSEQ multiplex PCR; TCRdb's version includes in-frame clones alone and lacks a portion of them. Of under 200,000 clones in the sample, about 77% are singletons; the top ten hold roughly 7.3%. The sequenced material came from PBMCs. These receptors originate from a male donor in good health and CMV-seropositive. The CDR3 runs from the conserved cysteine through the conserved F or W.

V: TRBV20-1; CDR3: CSANTPPEAFF
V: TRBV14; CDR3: CASSQDPSGEAYNSPLHF
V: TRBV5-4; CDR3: CASTVDSLYGYTF
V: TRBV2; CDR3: CASSAVGQGSINEKLFF
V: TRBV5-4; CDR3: CASSPTGVQSYTF
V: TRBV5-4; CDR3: CASSLDRLREKLFF
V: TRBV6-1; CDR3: CASSAGQGVDEQYF
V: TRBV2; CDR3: CASSERSPYNSPLHF
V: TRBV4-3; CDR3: CASSHLAGGGYNEQFF
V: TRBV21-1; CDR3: CASSKTRDSGEAFF
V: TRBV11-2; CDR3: CASSFRDIPGNTIYF
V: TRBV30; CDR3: CAWSVLAGINEQYF